The source of this TCR delta chain is a study of Vδ1+ human thymocytes. Deletions cut 3 bases from V and 5 bases from J, with 31 bases between. CDR1 and CDR2 (germline): TSWWSYY, QGS. The CDR3 runs to 20 residues. The template was reverse-transcribed extracted RNA. CDR3 amplicons came from multiplex PCR with pooled V-gene forward and constant-region reverse primers. TCRdb re-called the multiplex PCR reads with CATT. This sample yields tens of thousands of delta-chain clones, of which around 15% are seen a single time; about 0.38% belongs to the top ten. Overall study findings and caveats: Highly polyclonal TRG and TRD repertoires with Gaussian CDR3 length distributions appeared in thymus. Despite high sort purity, roughly 18% of thymic T cell receptor delta sequences were Vdelta2. The authors advised highly purified populations and single-cell validation.

Between roughly 96% and 99.6% of sorted thymocytes were Vdelta1+. For this clone: Its cognate antigen is unknown.

The chain joins TRDV1 to TRDJ1, with a possible D match to TRDD1 (5 bases). Sequencing used Vdelta1+ gamma-delta thymocytes from the thymus. The subset is: FACS-sorted CD3+ TCRalphabeta- TCRVdelta1+ TCRVdelta2- thymocytes. The TCR originated in a girl under three years old who had congenital heart surgery. In DNA form, the CDR3 reads TGTGCTCTTGGGGACCCCGTATCCCCCCCAATCTTGGTGGAAATGGATAAACTCATCTTT. Translating gives CALGDPVSPPILVEMDKLIF.